This T cell receptor beta chain was identified during a study of blood T cell repertoires in COVID-19. Study-wide background: There were acute and convalescent COVID-19 samples, and they came from the United States, Italy and Spain. Sample material is recorded as cDNA or gDNA derived from T cells, B-cell-depleted T cells, or PBMCs.

Original processing methods: It was from reference gene primer amplification that nucleated cell counts were estimated. TCRdb's table, derived via immunoSEQ multiplex PCR, lists solely in-frame clones and lacks some. From that table come the V and J calls and clone size; the DNA was used to work out D and trimming. The sample lists 150,000 to 200,000 clones; 84% were seen once. Seattle researchers signed up patients amid active infection and tracked them longitudinally. The receptor's source is a woman in her 70s with COVID-19, enrolled during active disease. The sample taken for sequencing was peripheral blood.

CDR3 sequence (DNA): TGTGCCTGGAGTTACACCGGGAACTATGGCTACACCTTC. It is translated as CAWSYTGNYGYTF. The chain recombines TRBV30 with TRBJ1-2; D ambiguous. With 2 bases removed from V and 2 bases from J, the gap between germline ends came to 9 bases. This CDR3 is built from 13 residues. Germline V lookup: CDR1 GTSNPN, CDR2 SVGIG (reference sequence).